A selection of T cell receptor beta chains follows, all from one sample in a study of T cells after yellow fever vaccination. TCRdb re-called the 5' RACE reads through MiXCR, storing one row per CDR3 protein. In the table there are 300,000 to 400,000 distinct CDR3 sequences, 3% to 4.5% of which are singletons. The specimen was PBMCs, collected 5 days after the yellow fever booster vaccination. All receptors derive from a man aged 18 to 30 who received the YFV17D yellow fever vaccine. The conserved cysteine and the conserved F or W are not part of the CDR3 here. Some rows mark clone size as missing; the rest say once, few, many or name a class of expanded clone.

V gene	J gene	clone size	CDR3 protein
TRBV20-1	TRBJ2-4	many	SATTVAKNIQY
TRBV4-1	TRBJ2-1	few	ASSQVQAGGHLNEQF
TRBV4-2	TRBJ1-2	many	ASSQDGPPSYGYT
TRBV12-3/TRBV12-4	TRBJ2-5	few	ASSRHGNQETQY
TRBV5-1	TRBJ2-3	many	ASSPSIAGFPDTQY
TRBV20-1	TRBJ2-5	few	SARDEGGGARETQY
TRBV7-9	TRBJ2-3	few	ASSLVAGPDTQY
TRBV3-1	TRBJ2-2	many	ASSQVRGTNTGELF
TRBV20-1	TRBJ2-2	many	SARNTGELF
TRBV3-1	TRBJ2-4	.	ASSQLGGKNIQY
TRBV4-3	TRBJ2-2	few	ASSQGIAVNTGELF
TRBV6-2/TRBV6-3	TRBJ1-5	many	ASSHLEQPQH
TRBV20-1	TRBJ2-5	many	SARDWTGQETQY
TRBV7-2	TRBJ1-3	few	ASRLEGGGNTIY
TRBV7-7	TRBJ2-1	many	ASGHGNEQF
TRBV7-2	TRBJ1-5	few	ASSLASGSGNQPQH
TRBV9	TRBJ2-5	many	ASSVNPTVGVAQY
TRBV30	TRBJ2-3	.	AWSMYVGTVATDTQY
TRBV20-1	TRBJ1-1	few	SVTRRGSEAF
TRBV28	TRBJ2-7	many	ASSLPGFYEQY
TRBV7-8	TRBJ1-4	.	ASSSPPARLF
TRBV6-2/TRBV6-3	TRBJ2-2	many	ASSYIPTGTGGELF
TRBV7-2	TRBJ2-3	many	ASSFVDTGTDTQY
TRBV7-3	TRBJ2-3	few	ASSLDYADTQY
TRBV7-9	TRBJ1-2	many	ASSQTQAPPNYGYT
TRBV28	TRBJ2-2	.	ASSSPGGGGTGELF
TRBV6-5	TRBJ1-3	few	ASSYSYRNSGNTIY
TRBV9	TRBJ2-2	many	ASSPRVRRASTGELF
TRBV4-1	TRBJ2-5	many	ASSQAGTGPSGWTQY
TRBV7-9	TRBJ1-1	.	ASTHGVEAF
TRBV29-1	TRBJ2-3	.	SVEFRQADTQY
TRBV5-1	TRBJ1-2	many	ASSLTGTGVHGYT
TRBV6-1	TRBJ1-3	.	ASSEGGTTVNTIY
TRBV9	TRBJ2-2	few	ASSGARTRDTGELF
TRBV4-2	TRBJ2-1	many	ASSPRLVNNEQF
TRBV11-2	TRBJ2-3	.	ASSLGDRGLVTDTQY
TRBV5-1	TRBJ1-2	.	ASSWGTGGANYGYT
TRBV5-1	TRBJ2-3	few	ASHPAGGRGTDTQY
TRBV5-1	TRBJ2-1	many	ASSYGQGVRSYNEQF
TRBV9	TRBJ1-4	many	ASSPGGGNEKLF
TRBV7-2	TRBJ2-6	few	ASSLVAGSSGANVLT
TRBV29-1	TRBJ1-1	many	SVVRGAEAF
TRBV5-1	TRBJ1-1	few	ASSLKGAASTEAF
TRBV6-2/TRBV6-3	TRBJ2-3	many	ASHVGSDTTDTQY
TRBV5-1	TRBJ2-7	many	ASSLAPGGAGLPQYEQY
TRBV7-9	TRBJ1-4	few	ATKGPANEKLF
TRBV20-1	TRBJ2-2	few	SARVAIRGGRTGELF
TRBV2	TRBJ1-2	.	ASRGPGQDYGYT
TRBV7-2	TRBJ2-1	.	ASSSWTGSTYNEQF
TRBV6-6	TRBJ2-2	many	ASRPGTANTGELF
TRBV30	TRBJ2-5	few	AWSSGQGARETQY
TRBV9	TRBJ2-3	few	PSSAKLAADTQY
TRBV7-2	TRBJ2-4	few	ASSRTGGVFKNIQY
TRBV3-1	TRBJ2-2	.	ASSPPVANTGELF
TRBV29-1	TRBJ1-2	.	SVETGVRYGYT